The entry below describes one T cell receptor (beta chain). Its antigen remains unknown. The data originate from a study of CD8+ T cells in alopecia areata. Whole-study context: Each day, treated patients took oral tofacitinib twice, at 5 to 10 mg per dose.

Treatment indicated: oral pan-JAK inhibitor, 5-10 mg twice daily. V gave up 7 bases and J gave up 3 bases, with 16 bases separating them. Germline CDR1 is SQVTM and CDR2 is ANQGSEA. The CDR3 has 13 residues. The study, taken as a whole, reports: Amid tofacitinib therapy, many expanded lesional clones stayed present in scalp and blood.

RNA extraction was followed by reverse transcription into cDNA, which acted as the sequencing template. Data came from immunoSEQ multiplex PCR; TCRdb stores just in-frame clones and leaves some out. This repertoire shows about 90,000 clones, roughly 40% found once; its top ten account for more than 15%. This TCR was recovered from a human donor with alopecia areata. The chain employs TRBV29-1 and TRBJ2-7, with unresolved D. The sample consisted of CD8+ T cells sorted from blood, taken at week 24, from a patient treated with tofacitinib. CDR3 coding DNA: TGCAGCGCCATCTCAGTCGCAGGCTACGAGCAGTACTTC. It translates to CSAISVAGYEQYF.